This TCR beta chain originates from a study of identical twins. A single record per CDR3 protein comes from TCRdb applying MiXCR to the 5' RACE reads. The repertoire holds approximately 1.8 million distinct CDR3 sequences, with less than 40% as singletons. In this sample, this clonotype turned up a few times. The CDR3 covers 18 residues. Germline values: CDR1 MNHEY, CDR2 SMNVEV (reference sequence). V gave up 8 bases and J gave up 0 bases; unmatched junction bases: 16. The chain has TRBV27 and TRBJ1-1, with 9 bases aligning to TRBD1. This clonotype was sampled from a newborn girl in good health. Sample: cord blood. Here the CDR3 reads CASSSSHRGLSMNTEAFF. CDR3 DNA: TGTGCCAGCTCATCCTCGCACAGGGGGCTCTCTATGAACACTGAAGCTTTCTTT.